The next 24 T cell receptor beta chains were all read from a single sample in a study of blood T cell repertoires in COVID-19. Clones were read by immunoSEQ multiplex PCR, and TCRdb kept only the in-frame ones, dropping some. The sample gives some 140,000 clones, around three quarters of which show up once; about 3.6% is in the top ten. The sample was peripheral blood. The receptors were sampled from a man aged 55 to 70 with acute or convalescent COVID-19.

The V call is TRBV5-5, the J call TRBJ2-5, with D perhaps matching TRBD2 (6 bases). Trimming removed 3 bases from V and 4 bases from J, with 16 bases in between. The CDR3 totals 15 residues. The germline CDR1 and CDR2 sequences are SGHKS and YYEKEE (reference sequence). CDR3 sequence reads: CASSSQTGGLETQYF. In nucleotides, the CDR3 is TGTGCCAGCAGCTCTCAGACTGGGGGACTAGAGACCCAGTACTTC.

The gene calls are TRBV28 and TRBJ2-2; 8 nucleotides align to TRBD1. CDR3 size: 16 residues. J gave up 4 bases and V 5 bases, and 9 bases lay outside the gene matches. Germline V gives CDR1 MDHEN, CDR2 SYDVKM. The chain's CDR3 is CASSASGGSGTGELFF. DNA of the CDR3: TGTGCCAGCAGTGCCTCAGGGGGCAGTGGCACCGGGGAGCTGTTTTTT. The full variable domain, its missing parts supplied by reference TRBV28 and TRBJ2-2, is DVKVTQSSRYLVKRTGEKVFLECVQDMDHENMFWYRQDPGLGLRLIYFSYDVKMKEKGDIPEGYSVSREKKERFSLILESASTNQTSMYLCASSASGGSGTGELFFGEGSRLTVL.

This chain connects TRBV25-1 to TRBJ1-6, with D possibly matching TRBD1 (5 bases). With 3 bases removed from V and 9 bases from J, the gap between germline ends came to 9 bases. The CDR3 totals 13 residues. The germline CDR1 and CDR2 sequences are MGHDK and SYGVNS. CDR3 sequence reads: CASSDPGGSPLHF. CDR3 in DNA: TGTGCCAGCAGTGACCCCGGGGGTTCACCCCTCCACTTT.

The CDR3 DNA is TGTGCCAGCAGCGTAGGTCGAGGGGGACAGGGAAGCTCCTACGAGCAGTACTTC. Protein sequence: CASSVGRGGQGSSYEQYF. The chain is built from TRBV9 and TRBJ2-7, with 9 bases matching TRBD1. CDR1 is SGDLS, CDR2 YYNGEE, per germline. Trimming at V came to 0 bases and at J to 0 bases, leaving 10 bases not matched to a gene. This CDR3 region has 18 residues.

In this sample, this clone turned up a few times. The CDR3 loop is CASSLRAGVINEQFF. The CDR3 bases are TGTGCCAGCAGTTTAAGGGCGGGAGTGATCAATGAGCAGTTCTTC. The chain is built from TRBV27 and TRBJ2-1, with TRBD2 identical over 7 bases. The V segment lost 2 bases and the J segment 6 bases; nucleotides outside the gene matches: 7. The germline CDR1 and CDR2 sequences are MNHEY and SMNVEV (reference sequence). CDR3 length: 15 residues.

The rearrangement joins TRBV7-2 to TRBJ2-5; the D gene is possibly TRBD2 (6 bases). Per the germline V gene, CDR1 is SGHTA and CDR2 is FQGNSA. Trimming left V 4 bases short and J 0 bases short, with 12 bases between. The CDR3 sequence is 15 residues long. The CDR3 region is CASSWGTLYQETQYF. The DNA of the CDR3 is TGTGCCAGCAGCTGGGGGACTCTGTACCAAGAGACCCAGTACTTC.

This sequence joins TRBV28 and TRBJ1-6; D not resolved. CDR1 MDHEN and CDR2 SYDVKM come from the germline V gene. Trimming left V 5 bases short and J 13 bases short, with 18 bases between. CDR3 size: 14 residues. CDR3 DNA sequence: TGTGCCAGCAGTCGGCGGGAGAGGTTTGAGCCCCTCCACTTT. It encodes CASSRRERFEPLHF.

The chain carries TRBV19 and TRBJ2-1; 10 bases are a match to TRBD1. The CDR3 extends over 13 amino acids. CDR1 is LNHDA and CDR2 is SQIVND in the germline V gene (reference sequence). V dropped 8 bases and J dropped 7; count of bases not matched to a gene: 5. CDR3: CASRDRGTNEQFF. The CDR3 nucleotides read TGTGCCAGTCGGGACAGGGGTACGAATGAGCAGTTCTTC.

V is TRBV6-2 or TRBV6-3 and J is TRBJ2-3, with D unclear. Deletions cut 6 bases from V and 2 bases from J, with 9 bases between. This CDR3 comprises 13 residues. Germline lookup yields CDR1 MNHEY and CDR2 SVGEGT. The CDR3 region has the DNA TGTGCCAGCAGCCCAACTAACACAGATACGCAGTATTTT. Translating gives CASSPTNTDTQYF.

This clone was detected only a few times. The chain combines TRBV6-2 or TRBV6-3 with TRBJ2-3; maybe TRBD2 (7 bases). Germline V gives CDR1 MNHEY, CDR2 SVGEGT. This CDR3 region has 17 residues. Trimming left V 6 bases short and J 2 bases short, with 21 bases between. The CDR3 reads CASSPWGGLLFTDTQYF. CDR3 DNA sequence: TGTGCCAGCAGCCCCTGGGGGGGCCTCCTATTCACAGATACGCAGTATTTT.

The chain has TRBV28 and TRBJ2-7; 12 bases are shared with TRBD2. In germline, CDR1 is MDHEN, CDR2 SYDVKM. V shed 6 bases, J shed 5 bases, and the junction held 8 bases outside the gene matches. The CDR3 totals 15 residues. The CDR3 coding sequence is TGTGCCAGCAGCGTCCGGACTAGCGGGAAGGACGAGCAGTACTTC. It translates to CASSVRTSGKDEQYF.

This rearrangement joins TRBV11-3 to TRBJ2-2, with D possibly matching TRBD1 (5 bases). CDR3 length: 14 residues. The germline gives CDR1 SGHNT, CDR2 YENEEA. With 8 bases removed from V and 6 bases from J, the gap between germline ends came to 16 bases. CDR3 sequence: CASGERGASGELFF. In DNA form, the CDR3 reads TGTGCCAGCGGGGAAAGGGGCGCGTCCGGGGAGCTGTTTTTT. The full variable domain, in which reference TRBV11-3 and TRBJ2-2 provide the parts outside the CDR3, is EAGVVQSPRYKIIEKKQPVAFWCNPISGHNTLYWYLQNLGQGPELLIRYENEEAVDDSQLPKDRFSAERLKGVDSTLKIQPAELGDSAVYLCASGERGASGELFFGEGSRLTVL.

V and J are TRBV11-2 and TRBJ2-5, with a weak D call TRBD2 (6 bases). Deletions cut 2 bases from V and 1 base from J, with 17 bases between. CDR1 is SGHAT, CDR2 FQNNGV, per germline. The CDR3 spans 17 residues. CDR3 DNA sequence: TGTGCCAGCAGCTTAACAAGGGAGGAGGGCACCCAAGAGACCCAGTACTTC. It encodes CASSLTREEGTQETQYF.

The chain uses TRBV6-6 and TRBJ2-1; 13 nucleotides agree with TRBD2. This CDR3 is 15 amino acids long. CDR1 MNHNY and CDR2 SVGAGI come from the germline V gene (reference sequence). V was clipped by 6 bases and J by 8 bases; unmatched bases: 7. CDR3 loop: CASRAGTSGIDEQFF. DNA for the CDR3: TGTGCCAGCAGGGCCGGGACTAGCGGGATCGATGAGCAGTTCTTC.

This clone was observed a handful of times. The CDR3 protein is CASSLLEQGYEQYF. CDR3 coding DNA: TGTGCCAGCAGTTTACTGGAACAGGGCTACGAGCAGTACTTC. The J gene is TRBJ2-7, the V gene TRBV28, with D maybe TRBD1 (6 bases). Per the germline V gene, CDR1 is MDHEN and CDR2 is SYDVKM. Trimming took 2 bases from V and 3 from J, leaving 11 bases between them. The CDR3 length is 14 residues.

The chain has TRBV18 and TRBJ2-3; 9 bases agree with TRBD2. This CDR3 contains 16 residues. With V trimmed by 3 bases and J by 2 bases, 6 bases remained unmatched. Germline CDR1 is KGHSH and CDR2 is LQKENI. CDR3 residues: CASSPPAGGATDTQYF. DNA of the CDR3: TGTGCCAGCTCACCTCCCGCGGGAGGGGCCACAGATACGCAGTATTTT. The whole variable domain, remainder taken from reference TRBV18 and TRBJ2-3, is NAGVMQNPRHLVRRRGQEARLRCSPMKGHSHVYWYRQLPEEGLKFMVYLQKENIIDESGMPKERFSAEFPKEGPSILRIQQVVRGDSAAYFCASSPPAGGATDTQYFGPGTRLTVL.

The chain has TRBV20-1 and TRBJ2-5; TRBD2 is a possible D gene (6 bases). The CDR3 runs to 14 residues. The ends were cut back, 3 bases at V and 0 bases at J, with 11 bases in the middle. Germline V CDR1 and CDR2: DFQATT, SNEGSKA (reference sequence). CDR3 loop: CSASSGDYQETQYF. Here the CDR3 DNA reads TGCAGTGCTAGTAGCGGAGACTACCAAGAGACCCAGTACTTC.

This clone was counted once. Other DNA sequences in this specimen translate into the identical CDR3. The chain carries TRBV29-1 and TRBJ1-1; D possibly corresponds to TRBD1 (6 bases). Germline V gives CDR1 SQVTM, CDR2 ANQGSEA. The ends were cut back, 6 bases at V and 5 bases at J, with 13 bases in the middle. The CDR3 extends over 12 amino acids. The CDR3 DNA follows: TGCAGCGTGGGACACCAGGGGACTGAAGCTTTCTTT. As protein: CSVGHQGTEAFF.

The CDR3 is CASISVGGKGYTF. Here the CDR3 DNA reads TGTGCCAGCATCTCGGTGGGGGGAAAGGGCTACACCTTC. The chain couples TRBV6-5 to TRBJ1-2, with D perhaps matching TRBD1 (5 bases). This CDR3 is 13 amino acids long. The germline CDR1 and CDR2 sequences are MNHEY and SVGAGI. V shed 7 bases and J shed 8 bases, with 17 bases lying between them.

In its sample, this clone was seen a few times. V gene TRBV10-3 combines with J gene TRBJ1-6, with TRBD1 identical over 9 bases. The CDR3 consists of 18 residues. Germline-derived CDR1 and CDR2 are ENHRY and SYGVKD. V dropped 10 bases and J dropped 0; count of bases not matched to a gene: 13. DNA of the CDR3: TGTGCCACTAGCCGGGACAGGGTAACCCCCTCCTATAATTCACCCCTCCACTTT. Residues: CATSRDRVTPSYNSPLHF.

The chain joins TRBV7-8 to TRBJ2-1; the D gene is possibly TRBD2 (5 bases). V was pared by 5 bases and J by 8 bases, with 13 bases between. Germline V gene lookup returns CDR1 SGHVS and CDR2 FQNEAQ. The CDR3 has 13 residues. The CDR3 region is CASSPGLLDEQFF. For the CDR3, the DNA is TGTGCCAGCAGCCCAGGACTTTTAGATGAGCAGTTCTTC.

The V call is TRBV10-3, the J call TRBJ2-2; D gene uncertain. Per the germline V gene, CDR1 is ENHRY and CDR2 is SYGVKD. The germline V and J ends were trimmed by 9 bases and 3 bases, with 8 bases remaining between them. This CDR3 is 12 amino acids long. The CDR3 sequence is CAMAEHTGELFF. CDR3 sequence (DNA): TGTGCCATGGCCGAACACACCGGGGAGCTGTTTTTT.

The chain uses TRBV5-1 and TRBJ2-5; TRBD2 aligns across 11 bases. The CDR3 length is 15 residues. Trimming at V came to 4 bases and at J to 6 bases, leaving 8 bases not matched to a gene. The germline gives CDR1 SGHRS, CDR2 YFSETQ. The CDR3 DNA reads TGCGCCAGCAGCATAACGCTAGCGGGAGGACAGACCCAGTACTTC. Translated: CASSITLAGGQTQYF. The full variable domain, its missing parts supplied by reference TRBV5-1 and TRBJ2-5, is KAGVTQTPRYLIKTRGQQVTLSCSPISGHRSVSWYQQTPGQGLQFLFEYFSETQRNKGNFPGRFSGRQFSNSRSEMNVSTLELGDSALYLCASSITLAGGQTQYFGPGTRLLVL.

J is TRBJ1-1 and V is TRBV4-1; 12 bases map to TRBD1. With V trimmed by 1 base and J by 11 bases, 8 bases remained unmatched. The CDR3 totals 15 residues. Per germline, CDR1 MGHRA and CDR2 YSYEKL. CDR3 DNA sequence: TGCGCCAGCAGCCAAGTGGGGGACAGGGGGCATCGCGCTTTCTTT. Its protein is CASSQVGDRGHRAFF.